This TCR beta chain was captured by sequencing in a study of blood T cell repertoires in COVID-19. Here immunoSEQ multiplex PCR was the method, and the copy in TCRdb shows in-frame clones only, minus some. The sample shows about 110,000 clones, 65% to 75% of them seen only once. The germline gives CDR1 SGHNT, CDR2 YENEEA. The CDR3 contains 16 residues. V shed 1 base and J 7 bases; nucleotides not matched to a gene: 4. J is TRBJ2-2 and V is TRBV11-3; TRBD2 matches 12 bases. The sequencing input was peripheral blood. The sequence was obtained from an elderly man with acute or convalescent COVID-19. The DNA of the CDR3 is TGTGCCAGCAGCTTAGGACTAGCGGGAGATGGCGGGGAGCTGTTTTTT. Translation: CASSLGLAGDGGELFF.